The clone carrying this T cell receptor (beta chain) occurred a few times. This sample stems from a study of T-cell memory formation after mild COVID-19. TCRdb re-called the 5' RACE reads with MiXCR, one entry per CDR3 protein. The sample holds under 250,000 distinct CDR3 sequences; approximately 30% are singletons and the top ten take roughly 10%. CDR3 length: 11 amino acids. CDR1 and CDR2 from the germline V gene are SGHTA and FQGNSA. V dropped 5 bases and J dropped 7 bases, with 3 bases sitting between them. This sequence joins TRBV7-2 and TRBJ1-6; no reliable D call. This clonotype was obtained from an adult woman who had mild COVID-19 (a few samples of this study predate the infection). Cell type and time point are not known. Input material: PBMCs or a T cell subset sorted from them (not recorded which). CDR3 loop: CASSLNSPLHF. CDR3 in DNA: TGTGCCAGCAGCCTGAATTCACCCCTCCACTTT.